This is a list of T cell receptor beta chains from one sample in a study of CD8 T cell repertoires and HIV-1 epitope variants. Their target antigens are unknown. Sequenced by immunoSEQ multiplex PCR; TCRdb stores in-frame clones only, minus some. The sample has thousands of clones, 62% seen once. The sample comprised cultured CD8+ T cells derived from PBMCs. Receptor source: a male donor with HIV. The CDR3 runs from the conserved cysteine through the conserved F or W. The D gene is left open where the match is weak. Size is stated for part of the rows, as once, few or many counts, or as a class when the clone is expanded.

len	v_gene	d_gene	j_gene	abundance	CDR3aa	CDR3nt
14	TRBV15	.	TRBJ2-3	.	CATSGRGGTDTQYF	TGTGCCACCAGCGGGCGGGGCGGCACAGATACGCAGTATTTT
12	TRBV7-8	.	TRBJ1-3	.	CASSPMGNTIYF	TGTGCCAGCAGTCCCATGGGAAACACCATATATTTT
14	TRBV7-2	TRBD1	TRBJ2-5	.	CASSFTGGEETQYF	TGTGCCAGCAGCTTCACAGGGGGTGAGGAGACCCAGTACTTC
14	TRBV9	TRBD1	TRBJ2-7	.	CASSVDRGQREQYF	TGTGCCAGCAGCGTAGACAGGGGGCAGCGAGAGCAGTACTTC
16	TRBV7-6	TRBD1	TRBJ1-1	few	CASSFLPGQGGTEAFF	TGTGCCAGCAGCTTCCTCCCGGGACAGGGAGGCACTGAAGCTTTCTTT
15	TRBV5-1	.	TRBJ2-5	.	CASSLGPTAQETQYF	TGCGCCAGCAGCTTGGGGCCGACGGCCCAAGAGACCCAGTACTTC
14	TRBV6-1	TRBD1	TRBJ1-2	.	CASSTSRDRTPYTF	TGTGCCAGCAGTACAAGCCGGGACAGAACCCCCTACACCTTC
15	TRBV9	.	TRBJ2-7	.	CASSVDPSSWSEQYF	TGTGCCAGCAGCGTAGATCCCTCTAGTTGGTCCGAGCAGTACTTC
13	TRBV6-4	.	TRBJ2-5	.	CASSDRGRETQYF	TGTGCCAGCAGTGACAGGGGACGAGAGACCCAGTACTTC
15	TRBV9	.	TRBJ1-2	large	CASSFVGSGAYGYTF	TGTGCCAGCAGCTTCGTAGGGTCTGGAGCTTATGGCTACACCTTC
14	TRBV28	TRBD1	TRBJ1-5	few	CAIRGIRGNQPQHF	TGTGCTATCAGGGGGATTAGGGGCAATCAGCCCCAGCATTTT
16	TRBV4-3	TRBD2	TRBJ2-1	.	CASSAYSGGPDNEQFF	TGCGCCAGCAGCGCCTACTCGGGGGGGCCCGACAATGAGCAGTTCTTC
15	TRBV7-2	.	TRBJ1-1	.	CASSLLEGVDTEAFF	TGTGCCAGCAGCTTATTGGAGGGTGTCGACACTGAAGCTTTCTTT
14	TRBV27	TRBD1	TRBJ1-2	.	CASSLTGSNYGYTF	TGTGCCAGCAGTTTGACAGGGTCTAACTATGGCTACACCTTC
12	TRBV6-1	TRBD2	TRBJ2-5	few	CASFRGGSAQYF	TGTGCCAGCTTTAGGGGAGGGTCGGCCCAGTACTTC
15	TRBV15	.	TRBJ2-2	.	CATSRSRENTGELFF	TGTGCCACCAGCCGTAGCAGGGAGAACACCGGGGAGCTGTTTTTT
13	TRBV6-5	.	TRBJ2-5	.	CASSPTTSRTQYF	TGTGCCAGCAGTCCTACAACTTCGAGGACCCAGTACTTC
15	TRBV9	.	TRBJ1-1	.	CASSVGVGSGTEAFF	TGTGCCAGCAGCGTAGGGGTAGGGAGCGGCACTGAAGCTTTCTTT
13	TRBV6-6	.	TRBJ1-1	.	CASSPDTYTEAFF	TGTGCCAGCAGCCCCGACACCTACACTGAAGCTTTCTTT
12	TRBV5-6	.	TRBJ2-7	.	CASSFAEYEQYF	TGTGCCAGCAGCTTCGCCGAGTACGAGCAGTACTTC
13	TRBV2	TRBD2	TRBJ2-2	.	CASSVLAGGELFF	TGTGCCAGCAGTGTCCTAGCGGGGGGAGAGCTGTTTTTT
14	TRBV4-1	TRBD1	TRBJ2-1	.	CASSPSDRPHEQFF	TGCGCCAGCAGCCCGTCGGACAGGCCCCATGAGCAGTTCTTC
16	TRBV7-9	TRBD2	TRBJ2-1	.	CASSFFGTSGYNEQFF	TGTGCCAGCAGCTTTTTCGGGACTAGCGGCTACAATGAGCAGTTCTTC
15	TRBV7-9	TRBD2	TRBJ2-7	.	CASSLVGGGAYEQYF	TGTGCCAGCAGCTTAGTGGGCGGGGGTGCCTACGAGCAGTACTTC
14	TRBV10-2	.	TRBJ1-6	few	CASSEAGGEAPLHF	TGCGCCAGCAGTGAGGCCGGGGGAGAGGCGCCCCTCCACTTT
14	TRBV25-1	.	TRBJ2-1	few	CASSERRSVDEQFF	TGTGCCAGCAGTGAAAGGCGGTCCGTCGATGAGCAGTTCTTC
18	TRBV7-6	TRBD1	TRBJ2-6	.	CASSFSTGEISGANVLTF	TGTGCCAGCAGCTTTTCGACAGGGGAAATCTCTGGGGCCAACGTCCTGACTTTC
14	TRBV5-5	TRBD2	TRBJ2-3	.	CASSLGLALDTQYF	TGTGCCAGCAGCTTGGGACTAGCGCTGGATACGCAGTATTTT
15	TRBV27	TRBD1	TRBJ1-2	medium-sized	CASRSGQGRDYGYTF	TGTGCCAGCAGGAGTGGACAGGGGCGTGACTATGGCTACACCTTC
16	TRBV4-3	.	TRBJ2-7	once	CASSQVYPAGRYEQYF	TGCGCCAGCAGCCAAGTTTACCCCGCGGGAAGGTACGAGCAGTACTTC
16	TRBV7-6	TRBD2	TRBJ2-1	.	CASSPTLADSYNEQFF	TGTGCCAGCAGCCCTACTCTAGCGGATTCCTACAATGAGCAGTTCTTC
13	TRBV28	.	TRBJ2-7	few	CASSPTLAYEQYF	TGTGCCAGCAGTCCCACACTAGCTTACGAGCAGTACTTC
16	TRBV28	TRBD1	TRBJ2-7	.	CASSPKDRVGPTKQYF	TGTGCCAGCAGTCCGAAAGACAGGGTAGGCCCTACGAAGCAGTACTTC
13	TRBV19	TRBD2	TRBJ2-7	few	CASGAGATYEQYF	TGTGCCAGTGGGGCGGGAGCGACCTACGAGCAGTACTTC
17	TRBV28	.	TRBJ2-7	once	CATRTPREIRGSYEQYF	TGTGCCACCAGGACCCCAAGGGAAATAAGGGGCTCCTACGAGCAGTACTTC
16	TRBV7-2	.	TRBJ2-2	.	CASSLASDPDTGELFF	TGTGCCAGCAGCTTAGCGTCGGACCCTGACACCGGGGAGCTGTTTTTT
17	TRBV28	TRBD1	TRBJ2-2	few	CASSFSGSGGNTGELFF	TGTGCCAGCAGTTTTTCTGGCTCAGGGGGGAACACCGGGGAGCTGTTTTTT
13	TRBV11-3	.	TRBJ1-1	few	CASSLGGNTEAFF	TGTGCCAGCAGCTTAGGGGGAAATACTGAAGCTTTCTTT
16	TRBV6-5	TRBD1	TRBJ2-2	.	CASSYFITGGSGELFF	TGTGCCAGCAGTTACTTTATTACAGGGGGCAGCGGGGAGCTGTTTTTT
14	TRBV7-8	.	TRBJ2-7	large	CASSPRAGHYEQYF	TGTGCCAGCAGCCCAAGGGCGGGGCACTACGAGCAGTACTTC
18	TRBV5-8	.	TRBJ1-1	.	CASGAGLGRLGMNTEAFF	TGTGCCAGCGGGGCAGGTTTGGGCAGACTGGGCATGAACACTGAAGCTTTCTTT
13	TRBV4-3	.	TRBJ2-4	medium-sized	CASSQGVSDIQYF	TGCGCCAGCAGCCAAGGGGTGTCGGACATTCAGTACTTC
16	TRBV7-2	.	TRBJ2-3	.	CASSLNGGAVTDTQYF	TGTGCCAGCAGCTTAAACGGGGGCGCCGTTACAGATACGCAGTATTTT
16	TRBV15	TRBD1	TRBJ2-5	.	CATSRGTDRGGETQYF	TGTGCCACCAGCAGAGGGACGGACAGGGGAGGAGAGACCCAGTACTTC
14	TRBV19	TRBD1	TRBJ1-4	.	CASSPGQANEKLFF	TGTGCCAGTAGTCCGGGACAGGCTAATGAAAAACTGTTTTTT
13	TRBV5-5	TRBD1	TRBJ1-1	.	CASSRTGDTEAFF	TGTGCCAGCAGTCGGACAGGGGACACTGAAGCTTTCTTT
17	TRBV25-1	TRBD1	TRBJ2-7	medium-sized	CASSSDRWDRETYEQYF	TGTGCCAGCAGTAGTGACCGATGGGACAGGGAAACCTACGAGCAGTACTTC
17	TRBV7-3	TRBD2	TRBJ2-1	.	CASSLTVSGGPYNEQFF	TGTGCCAGCAGCTTAACGGTTAGCGGGGGGCCTTACAATGAGCAGTTCTTC
14	TRBV28	.	TRBJ2-3	.	CASSLIGDTDTQYF	TGTGCCAGCAGTTTGATAGGGGACACAGATACGCAGTATTTT
13	TRBV9	.	TRBJ2-5	once	CASSKETQETQYF	TGTGCCAGCAGCAAGGAAACTCAAGAGACCCAGTACTTC
13	TRBV28	.	TRBJ2-5	.	CASSLPHQETQYF	TGTGCCAGCAGTTTACCCCATCAAGAGACCCAGTACTTC
16	TRBV6-5	TRBD2	TRBJ2-1	.	CASSYSPSGSHNEQFF	TGTGCCAGCAGTTACTCTCCTAGCGGGAGCCACAATGAGCAGTTCTTC
15	TRBV27	TRBD2	TRBJ2-5	.	CASSPGLAGGETQYF	TGTGCCAGCAGTCCCGGACTAGCGGGAGGAGAGACCCAGTACTTC
16	TRBV7-9	.	TRBJ2-7	few	CASSLAKGDSPYEQYF	TGTGCCAGCAGCTTAGCGAAGGGGGATAGCCCCTACGAGCAGTACTTC